A selection of T cell receptor beta chains follows, all from one sample in a study of early T cells in non-severe SARS-CoV-2 infection. TCRdb called the 5' RACE reads again in MiXCR, with one record for every CDR3 protein. The sample comprises tens of thousands of distinct CDR3 sequences, about 15% of which are singletons, and 5.5% rests with the top ten. Sequenced material: whole blood. The receptors originated from an adult who was a healthcare worker with PCR-confirmed SARS-CoV-2 infection or an uninfected control (not recorded which). Both conserved end residues are trimmed from each CDR3. The order of the fields is V gene, CDR3 length, D gene, J gene, CDR3 protein. The D gene is left open where the match is weak.

TRBV11-3	10	-	TRBJ2-1	ASSREENEQF
TRBV6-5	11	TRBD1	TRBJ2-5	ASIAGTGETQY
TRBV18	12	TRBD2	TRBJ2-7	ASSVASGTGEQY
TRBV10-3	10	-	TRBJ2-7	AIRGQFDEQY
TRBV7-9	10	-	TRBJ2-7	ASRSNSYEQY
TRBV5-1	11	TRBD1	TRBJ1-1	ASRPGTDTEAF
TRBV7-8	13	-	TRBJ1-4	ASSRIGHSNEKLF
TRBV11-2	15	-	TRBJ2-4	ASSLAGDPIAKNIQY
TRBV11-2	14	TRBD2	TRBJ2-5	ASSLVSGRGGQTQY
TRBV6-5	11	-	TRBJ1-1	ASSFRKNTEAF
TRBV14	11	-	TRBJ2-7	AMTPCTLYEQY
TRBV7-9	13	TRBD1	TRBJ1-4	ASSRLGQGFEKLF
TRBV9	11	-	TRBJ2-1	ASSVETYNEQF
TRBV12-3/TRBV12-4	13	-	TRBJ2-2	ASSLAARWTGELF
TRBV7-9	13	TRBD2	TRBJ2-3	ATNPGTSSTDTQY